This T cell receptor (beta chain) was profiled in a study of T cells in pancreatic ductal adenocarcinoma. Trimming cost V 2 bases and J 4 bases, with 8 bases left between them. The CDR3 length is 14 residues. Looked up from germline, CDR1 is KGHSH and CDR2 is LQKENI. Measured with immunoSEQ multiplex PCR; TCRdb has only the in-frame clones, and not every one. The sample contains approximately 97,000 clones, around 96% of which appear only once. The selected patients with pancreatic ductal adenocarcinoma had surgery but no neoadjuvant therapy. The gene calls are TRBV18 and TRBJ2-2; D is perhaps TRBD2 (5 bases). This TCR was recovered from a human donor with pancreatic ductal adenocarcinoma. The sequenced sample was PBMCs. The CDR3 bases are TGTGCCAGCTCACCAGTGGGGAGCACCGGGGAGCTGTTTTTT. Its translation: CASSPVGSTGELFF.